The 6 T cell receptor beta chains listed next were all sequenced from one sample in a study of shared clonotypes between healthy human individuals. TCRdb's copy holds only in-frame clones and misses some; the assay was immunoSEQ multiplex PCR. The sample yields about 1.5 million clones, about 96% seen once. Sequenced sample: naive CD4+ T cells sorted from blood. The subset: CD45RA+ positively selected. The receptors were gathered from a man aged 25-45 years in good health.

V and J are TRBV6-6 and TRBJ2-1; weak D call: TRBD1 (5 bases). CDR3 length: 15 amino acids. Per germline, CDR1 MNHNY and CDR2 SVGAGI (reference sequence). Trimming left V 3 bases short and J 2 bases short, with 11 bases between. The CDR3 DNA reads TGTGCCAGCAGTTATGGGGCGGTTACCTACAATGAGCAGTTCTTC. As protein: CASSYGAVTYNEQFF.

The chain employs TRBV6-1 and TRBJ2-2; D gene uncertain. Germline V gives CDR1 MNHNS, CDR2 SASEGT. Deletions cut 4 bases from V and 6 bases from J, with 12 bases between. The CDR3 is 14 residues long. CDR3 DNA sequence: TGTGCCAGCAGTGGAAGCGAATTAGCCGGGGAGCTGTTTTTT. It codes for CASSGSELAGELFF.

CDR3 in DNA: TGTGCCAGCAGTGATCCCCACGCATCCTACGAGCAGTACTTC. As protein: CASSDPHASYEQYF. The gene calls are TRBV6-1 and TRBJ2-7; D not resolved. CDR1 MNHNS and CDR2 SASEGT come from the germline V gene. V dropped 3 bases and J dropped 1 base, with 10 bases sitting between them. CDR3 length: 14 residues.

V is TRBV28 and J is TRBJ1-4, with 7 bases aligning to TRBD1. Trimming at V came to 5 bases and at J to 5 bases, leaving 11 bases not matched to a gene. CDR3 length equals 16 residues. Per the germline V gene, CDR1 is MDHEN and CDR2 is SYDVKM. The CDR3 is CASSLYETGSNEKLFF. The CDR3 coding sequence is TGTGCCAGCAGTCTATATGAGACAGGGTCCAATGAAAAACTGTTTTTT.

The chain is built from TRBV2 and TRBJ1-4; D remains ambiguous. Per germline, CDR1 SNHLY and CDR2 FYNNEI. There are 14 residues in the CDR3. V lost 3 bases, J lost 4 bases, and 9 bases lay in between. The CDR3 DNA is TGTGCCAGCAGTGACTCGGAATATAATGAAAAACTGTTTTTT. This sequence encodes CASSDSEYNEKLFF.

The chain carries TRBV15 and TRBJ1-4; tentatively, D is TRBD1 (6 bases). The CDR3 contains 14 residues. CDR1 LNHNV and CDR2 YYDKDF come from the germline V gene (reference sequence). The V end lost 3 bases, the J end lost 6 bases, and 11 bases lay between the germline ends. The CDR3 loop is CATSSGGQDEKLFF. In nucleotides, the CDR3 is TGTGCCACCAGCAGCGGGGGGCAGGATGAAAAACTGTTTTTT.